The entry below describes one T cell receptor beta chain. These data come from a study of shared clonotypes between healthy human individuals. Assay used: immunoSEQ multiplex PCR; TCRdb lists only in-frame clones, some missing. The data contain under 850,000 clones, 80% to 95% of them singletons. Naive CD8 cells lacked CD45RO, underwent positive selection for CCR7 and left out terminally differentiated effector memory CD45RA+ cells. This TCR came from a man younger than 40 in good health. Material: naive CD8+ T cells sorted from blood.

The CDR3 loop is CASSVPRFGTSGIQETQYF. CDR3 coding DNA: TGTGCCAGCAGTGTCCCGAGGTTTGGGACTAGCGGGATTCAAGAGACCCAGTACTTC. The rearrangement links TRBV2 to TRBJ2-5, with 13 bases aligning to TRBD2. This CDR3 is built from 19 residues. The trim removed 4 bases at V and 2 bases at J, leaving 13 bases unmatched. The germline gives CDR1 SNHLY, CDR2 FYNNEI.